This T cell receptor beta chain was recorded in a study of CD8 T cells in Susac syndrome. An amount of RNA that ranged from roughly 0.5 to 1 ug was reverse transcribed with random hexamers. An immunoSEQ multiplex PCR generated amplified TCR beta CDR3 products spanning 54 Vbeta and 13 Jbeta. TCRdb itself ran the immunoSEQ multiplex PCR reads through MiXCR, one entry per CDR3 protein. The data contain about 22,000 distinct CDR3 sequences, 90% to 95% of them singletons. This CDR3 contains 13 residues. The ends were cut back, 4 bases at V and 2 bases at J, with 7 bases in the middle. The V gene's germline CDR1 is MRHNA and CDR2 SNTAGT. The authors sequenced TCR beta from blood CD8+ and CD4+ T cells. Healthy donors matched for age and sex were used as controls.

Sequencing was performed on CD8+ T cells from PBMCs. The origin of this receptor is a human donor in good health. J is TRBJ2-3 and V is TRBV6-4; D call uncertain. The CDR3 DNA reads TGTGCCAGCAGTGGTGACGACACAGATACGCAGTATTTT. The encoded protein is CASSGDDTDTQYF.